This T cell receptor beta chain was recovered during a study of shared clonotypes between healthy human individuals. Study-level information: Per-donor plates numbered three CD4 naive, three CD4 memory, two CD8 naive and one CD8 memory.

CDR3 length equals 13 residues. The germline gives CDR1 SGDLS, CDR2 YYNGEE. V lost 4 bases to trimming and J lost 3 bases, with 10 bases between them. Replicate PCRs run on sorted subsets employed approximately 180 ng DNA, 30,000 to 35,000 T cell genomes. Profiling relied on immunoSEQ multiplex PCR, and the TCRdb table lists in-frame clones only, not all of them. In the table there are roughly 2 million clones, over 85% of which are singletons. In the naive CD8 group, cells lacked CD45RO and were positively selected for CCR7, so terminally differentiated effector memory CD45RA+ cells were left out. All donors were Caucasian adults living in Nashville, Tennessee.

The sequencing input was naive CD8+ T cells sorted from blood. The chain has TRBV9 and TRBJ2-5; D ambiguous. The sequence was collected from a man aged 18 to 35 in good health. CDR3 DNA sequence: TGTGCCAGCAGCCCTCCTTCCGAAGAGACCCAGTACTTC. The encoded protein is CASSPPSEETQYF.